The TCR beta chain under discussion was sequenced for a study of blood T cell repertoires in COVID-19. Study-level background: Samples of COVID-19 (acute and convalescent) were obtained from the United States, Italy and Spain. The cDNA or gDNA used as material had been derived from T cells, B-cell-depleted T cells, or PBMCs.

In assigning cohorts, the study relied on participant-reported clinical history. Recovery among Cohort 3 donors was established by two negative PCRs, clearance, or symptom resolution. The CDR3 totals 15 residues. Germline values: CDR1 SNHLY, CDR2 FYNNEI. The V and J ends lost 6 bases and 1 base respectively, with 16 bases between them. TCRdb keeps only in-frame clones here, not all; method: immunoSEQ multiplex PCR. The sample includes 490,000 or so clones, about 85% seen only once; the top ten take just over 8%. The sequence came from a woman aged 60-70 years who had recovered from COVID-19. The chain combines TRBV2 with TRBJ2-7; possibly TRBD2 for D (6 bases). Sequencing was done on a sample of PBMCs or T cells enriched from blood (not recorded which). CDR3 sequence reads: CASSSGLGPSYEQYF. DNA for the CDR3: TGTGCCAGCAGCTCGGGACTGGGCCCGTCCTACGAGCAGTACTTC.